The 16 T cell receptor beta chains given below trace back to one sample, sequenced in a study of blood T cell repertoires in COVID-19. Libraries were prepared by immunoSEQ multiplex PCR; TCRdb keeps only in-frame clonotypes and omits some of them. In the table there are 190,000 or so clones, about 81% of which are singletons. The sample consisted of PBMCs or T cells enriched from blood (not recorded which). These TCRs come from a man aged 40-49 years who had recovered from COVID-19.

The chain combines TRBV9 with TRBJ2-7; 7 positions agree with TRBD1. V shed 3 bases, J shed 4 bases, and the junction held 10 bases outside the gene matches. CDR3 size: 15 residues. Germline lookup yields CDR1 SGDLS and CDR2 YYNGEE. The DNA for the CDR3 is TGTGCCAGCAGCGGACCGGGACAGCGCATTTACGAGCAGTACTTC. Protein: CASSGPGQRIYEQYF.

V is TRBV29-1 and J is TRBJ1-4; D not certain. V was trimmed by 6 bases and J by 0 bases, leaving 5 bases between them. Germline lookup yields CDR1 SQVTM and CDR2 ANQGSEA. This CDR3 contains 12 residues. The CDR3 sequence is CSVLTTNEKLFF. In DNA, the CDR3 is TGCAGCGTCCTTACAACTAATGAAAAACTGTTTTTT. The variable domain in full, completed from reference TRBV29-1 and TRBJ1-4, reads SAVISQKPSRDICQRGTSLTIQCQVDSQVTMMFWYRQQPGQSLTLIATANQGSEATYESGFVIDKFPISRPNLTFSTLTVSNMSPEDSSIYLCSVLTTNEKLFFGSGTQLSVL.

V gene TRBV18 combines with J gene TRBJ2-7; perhaps TRBD1 as D (6 bases). The germline V gene has CDR1 KGHSH and CDR2 LQKENI. The CDR3 is 16 amino acids. Trimming left V 6 bases short and J 2 bases short, with 20 bases between. CDR3 loop: CASSTRRGTETYEQYF. For the CDR3, the DNA is TGTGCCAGCTCTACACGTAGGGGGACGGAAACCTACGAGCAGTACTTC.

The chain is built from TRBV27 and TRBJ2-2; 8 bases are shared with TRBD1. Germline V lookup: CDR1 MNHEY, CDR2 SMNVEV (reference sequence). The CDR3 spans 18 residues. The V gene end was trimmed by 4 bases and the J gene end by 5 bases; junction bases not matched to a gene: 15. DNA of the CDR3: TGTGCCAGCAGTTACGACAGGGGAAGGATCGCCAGTACCGGGGAGCTGTTTTTT. Translating it yields CASSYDRGRIASTGELFF.

This chain connects TRBV12-5 to TRBJ2-5; D is ambiguous. V dropped 2 bases and J dropped 6 bases, with 10 bases sitting between them. This CDR3 comprises 13 residues. Germline CDR1 is LGHNT and CDR2 is FRNRAP. The CDR3 protein is CASGLPPSQTQYF. CDR3 bases: TGTGCTAGTGGTTTGCCCCCTTCCCAGACCCAGTACTTC.

This clone was recorded once. The rearrangement links TRBV19 to TRBJ1-4, with 9 nucleotides matching TRBD1. This CDR3 has 13 amino acids. V gave up 10 bases and J gave up 3 bases; unmatched junction bases: 3. Looked up from germline, CDR1 is LNHDA and CDR2 is SQIVND (reference sequence). Here the CDR3 DNA reads TGTGCCACCAGGACAGGGGCTAATGAAAAACTGTTTTTT. This gives the protein CATRTGANEKLFF.

The chain couples TRBV25-1 to TRBJ1-1; D not resolved. The CDR3 length is 13 residues. The V gene's germline CDR1 is MGHDK and CDR2 SYGVNS. Trimming took 2 bases from V and 11 from J, leaving 15 bases between them. This chain's CDR3 is CASSETFRRDAFF. CDR3 coding DNA: TGTGCCAGCAGTGAAACATTTAGGAGGGATGCTTTCTTT.

The sample holds one count of this clone. The chain joins TRBV18 to TRBJ2-7; D not certain. This CDR3 has 15 residues. The germline V gene encodes CDR1 KGHSH and CDR2 LQKENI. V lost 6 bases, J lost 2 bases, and 17 bases lay in between. The CDR3 DNA reads as TGTGCCAGCTCCCCCCAGAATGATTTGGCCTACGAGCAGTACTTC. It is translated as CASSPQNDLAYEQYF.

V gene TRBV18 combines with J gene TRBJ2-2; D not certain. V was cut by 2 bases and J by 0 bases, with 10 bases left in between. The CDR3 contains 16 residues. Per germline, CDR1 KGHSH and CDR2 LQKENI. CDR3 protein: CASSPNYAPNTGELFF. Here the CDR3 DNA reads TGTGCCAGCTCACCAAACTACGCACCGAACACCGGGGAGCTGTTTTTT.

V is TRBV6-5 and J is TRBJ1-5, with unresolved D. Per the germline V gene, CDR1 is MNHEY and CDR2 is SVGAGI. CDR3 size: 14 residues. V was shortened by 6 bases and J by 0 bases, with 9 bases between the two germline ends. Here the CDR3 DNA reads TGTGCCAGCAGCTTCAGCGATAGCAATCAGCCCCAGCATTTT. It translates to CASSFSDSNQPQHF.

The chain recombines TRBV5-1 with TRBJ2-1; 7 bases fit TRBD2. CDR1 and CDR2 (germline): SGHRS, YFSETQ. CDR3 size: 15 residues. The V and J ends lost 2 bases and 5 bases, in that order; junction bases with no gene match: 7. This CDR3 reads CASSFSGLQNNEQFF. DNA for the CDR3: TGCGCCAGCAGCTTTAGCGGGCTGCAAAACAATGAGCAGTTCTTC.

The rearrangement links TRBV19 to TRBJ1-3; D may be TRBD1 (6 bases). V lost 7 bases, J lost 0 bases, and 10 bases lay in between. The CDR3 runs 14 residues. The V gene's germline CDR1 is LNHDA and CDR2 SQIVND (reference sequence). CDR3 coding DNA: TGTGCCAGTACAGGGGCCAGCTCTGGAAACACCATATATTTT. It is translated as CASTGASSGNTIYF.

J is TRBJ1-5 and V is TRBV28; D unclear. The germline V gene encodes CDR1 MDHEN and CDR2 SYDVKM. The CDR3 has 13 residues. The germline V and J ends were trimmed by 5 bases and 2 bases, with 7 bases remaining between them. The CDR3 nucleotides are TGTGCCAGCAGTCCTTTAGGCAATCAGCCCCAGCATTTT. Translation: CASSPLGNQPQHF.

This chain joins TRBV4-1 and TRBJ2-1, with D possibly being TRBD2 (6 bases). CDR1 is MGHRA, CDR2 YSYEKL, per germline. The V end was cut by 7 bases, the J end by 8 bases, with 21 bases between. This CDR3 has 15 residues. CDR3 sequence reads: CASKRYGRVLDEQFF. The DNA of the CDR3 is TGCGCCAGCAAAAGGTACGGGAGAGTTTTGGATGAGCAGTTCTTC.

This clone was observed at least ten times. The chain is built from TRBV5-1 and TRBJ2-1; 9 bases agree with TRBD2. This CDR3 is built from 15 residues. Germline CDR1 SGHRS, CDR2 YFSETQ. J was trimmed by 7 bases and V by 4 bases; bases with no gene match: 9. CDR3 amino acids: CASSTLAGEGNEQFF. The DNA of the CDR3 is TGCGCCAGCAGCACATTAGCGGGGGAGGGGAATGAGCAGTTCTTC. The whole variable domain, filled in from reference TRBV5-1 and TRBJ2-1, reads KAGVTQTPRYLIKTRGQQVTLSCSPISGHRSVSWYQQTPGQGLQFLFEYFSETQRNKGNFPGRFSGRQFSNSRSEMNVSTLELGDSALYLCASSTLAGEGNEQFFGPGTRLTVL.

J is TRBJ1-3 and V is TRBV3-1 (or the pseudogene TRBV3-2); TRBD1 is a possible D gene (5 bases). V gave up 4 bases and J gave up 3 bases, with 16 bases separating them. The germline CDR1 and CDR2 sequences are LGHDT and YNNKEL (reference sequence). The CDR3 spans 16 residues. CDR3 nucleotides: TGTGCCAGCAGCCGTCGGAGGGGCACCTATGGAAACACCATATATTTT. Protein sequence: CASSRRRGTYGNTIYF.